Detailed here is one TCR beta chain. The sample contains more than one DNA sequence encoding this CDR3. This record comes from a study of memory CD4+ T cells and cytomegalovirus serostatus. Sequenced by immunoSEQ multiplex PCR; TCRdb stores in-frame clones only, minus some. The sample lists tens of thousands of clones; 70% to 80% were seen once. Trimming removed 3 bases at V and 0 bases at J, with 9 bases between. CDR3 length equals 15 residues. Germline lookup yields CDR1 SGHTA and CDR2 FQGNSA. The sort gate was single viable CD3+CD4+CD8-CD45RO+ cells for memory CD4+ T cells. The V gene is TRBV7-2, the J gene TRBJ1-5; D uncertain. Sequencing was carried out using memory CD4+ T cells from blood. This clonotype originated in an adult in good health and CMV-seronegative. CDR3 nucleotide sequence: TGTGCCAGCAGCTTTGTCGTAGGTAGCAATCAGCCCCAGCATTTT. Its translation is CASSFVVGSNQPQHF.